Below, 32 T cell receptor beta chains from the same sample are listed, as sequenced in a study of early T cells in non-severe SARS-CoV-2 infection. One entry per CDR3 protein results from TCRdb running MiXCR on the 5' RACE reads. This sample carries 100,000 to 120,000 distinct CDR3 sequences, around 10% of them seen once, and the ten largest clones take around 3%. Sequenced sample: whole blood. These receptors came from an adult who was a healthcare worker with PCR-confirmed SARS-CoV-2 infection or an uninfected control (not recorded which).

The chain links TRBV28 to TRBJ2-5; TRBD2 matches 11 bases. Per the germline V gene, CDR1 is MDHEN and CDR2 is SYDVKM. J gave up 1 base and V 5 bases, and 6 bases lay outside the gene matches. CDR3 size: 16 residues. Written as DNA, the CDR3 is TGTGCCAGCAGTGGCACTAGCGGGGGACTCCAAGAGACCCAGTACTTC. Protein: CASSGTSGGLQETQYF.

The chain recombines TRBV18 with TRBJ1-5; D unclear. This CDR3 region has 13 residues. Germline V gene sequence: CDR1 KGHSH, CDR2 LQKENI. The ends were cut back, 3 bases at V and 5 bases at J, with 8 bases in the middle. The CDR3, as DNA: TGTGCCAGCTCACCGTTAGAGGATCAGCCCCAGCATTTT. Its protein product is CASSPLEDQPQHF. Together with reference TRBV18 and TRBJ1-5, the CDR3 gives the full variable domain: NAGVMQNPRHLVRRRGQEARLRCSPMKGHSHVYWYRQLPEEGLKFMVYLQKENIIDESGMPKERFSAEFPKEGPSILRIQQVVRGDSAAYFCASSPLEDQPQHFGDGTRLSIL.

V and J are TRBV19 and TRBJ2-7, with 8 bases lining up with TRBD2. This CDR3 region has 14 residues. CDR1 LNHDA and CDR2 SQIVND come from the germline V gene (reference sequence). Trimming at V came to 4 bases and at J to 7 bases, leaving 9 bases not matched to a gene. Written as DNA, the CDR3 is TGTGCCAGTAGTACCGAACCGGGAGGGTGGGAGCAGTACTTC. Translation: CASSTEPGGWEQYF.

DNA for the CDR3: TGTGCCAGCTCACCATCGGGGGACTATGGCTACACCTTC. Protein: CASSPSGDYGYTF. This chain joins TRBV18 and TRBJ1-2, with D perhaps TRBD1 (5 bases). V lost 2 bases to trimming and J lost 3 bases, with 7 bases between them. This CDR3 spans 13 amino acids. The germline V gene has CDR1 KGHSH and CDR2 LQKENI. The full variable domain, in which reference TRBV18 and TRBJ1-2 provide the parts outside the CDR3, is NAGVMQNPRHLVRRRGQEARLRCSPMKGHSHVYWYRQLPEEGLKFMVYLQKENIIDESGMPKERFSAEFPKEGPSILRIQQVVRGDSAAYFCASSPSGDYGYTFGSGTRLTVV.

This sequence joins TRBV2 and TRBJ2-1; no firm D call. Germline lookup yields CDR1 SNHLY and CDR2 FYNNEI. V lost 4 bases and J lost 7, with 14 bases in between. The CDR3 totals 14 residues. CDR3 protein: CASSVQVVRNEQFF. The DNA for the CDR3 is TGTGCCAGCAGTGTGCAGGTGGTTCGAAATGAGCAGTTCTTC. Combining the CDR3 with reference TRBV2 and TRBJ2-1 gives the whole variable domain EPEVTQTPSHQVTQMGQEVILRCVPISNHLYFYWYRQILGQKVEFLVSFYNNEISEKSEIFDDQFSVERPDGSNFTLKIRSTKLEDSAMYFCASSVQVVRNEQFFGPGTRLTVL.

This clonotype was detected ten times or more. The chain combines TRBV4-2 with TRBJ2-4; 7 bases fit TRBD1. Per the germline V gene, CDR1 is LGHNA and CDR2 is YNFKEQ. V gave up 1 base and J gave up 8 bases; unmatched junction bases: 8. The CDR3 consists of 15 residues. The chain's CDR3 is CASSQVFQGVDIQYF. CDR3 nucleotide sequence: TGTGCCAGCAGCCAAGTGTTTCAGGGGGTGGACATTCAGTACTTC.

This clonotype turned up a few times. V gene TRBV30 combines with J gene TRBJ2-5, with D unclear. The CDR3 sequence is 13 residues long. Per germline, CDR1 GTSNPN and CDR2 SVGIG (reference sequence). V shed 0 bases and J shed 4 bases, with 9 bases lying between them. The CDR3 reads CAWSVLIRETQYF. CDR3 coding DNA: TGTGCCTGGAGTGTACTGATAAGAGAGACCCAGTACTTC.

This clonotype was counted only a few times. The rearrangement links TRBV2 to TRBJ1-6, with TRBD1 identical over 7 bases. Per the germline V gene, CDR1 is SNHLY and CDR2 is FYNNEI. The CDR3 has 16 residues. V was pared by 2 bases and J by 7 bases, with 8 bases of the junction left unmatched. The CDR3 reads CASSEIRTGVNSPLHF. CDR3 sequence (DNA): TGTGCCAGCAGTGAAATAAGGACAGGAGTGAATTCACCCCTCCACTTT.

The chain is built from TRBV3-1 and TRBJ2-1, with a possible D match to TRBD2 (7 bases). V dropped 4 bases and J dropped 4 bases, with 20 bases sitting between them. The CDR3 covers 17 residues. From germline, CDR1 is LGHDT and CDR2 YNNKEL (reference sequence). The CDR3 sequence is CASSPLRGDTVYNEQFF. The CDR3 DNA sequence: TGTGCCAGCAGCCCCCTCCGGGGGGACACTGTTTACAATGAGCAGTTCTTC.

This clonotype was seen repeatedly, ten times or more. The V and J genes are TRBV7-9 and TRBJ2-7, with a possible D match to TRBD1 (5 bases). The CDR3 contains 12 residues. Germline CDR1 and CDR2: SEHNR and FQNEAQ (reference sequence). Trimming took 2 bases from V and 4 from J, leaving 6 bases between them. CDR3 loop: CASSLRGYEQYF. The DNA for the CDR3 is TGTGCCAGCAGCTTAAGGGGATACGAGCAGTACTTC.

This clonotype was found many times. The genes are TRBV19 and TRBJ2-1; D perhaps matches TRBD2 (6 bases). The V end lost 4 bases, the J end lost 7 bases, and 20 bases lay between the germline ends. CDR3 size: 16 residues. Germline V gene sequence: CDR1 LNHDA, CDR2 SQIVND (reference sequence). Here the CDR3 reads CASSTPYPGTLNEQFF. The CDR3 DNA reads TGTGCCAGTAGTACCCCCTATCCCGGGACTCTGAATGAGCAGTTCTTC.

This clonotype occurred many times. The chain has TRBV29-1 and TRBJ2-7; TRBD2 agrees at 13 bases. V gave up 7 bases and J gave up 6 bases; unmatched junction bases: 6. Germline assignment: CDR1 SQVTM and CDR2 ANQGSEA. The CDR3 runs 13 residues. CDR3: CSAGLAGALEQYF. The CDR3 coding sequence is TGCAGCGCCGGACTAGCGGGAGCTCTCGAGCAGTACTTC.

The chain combines TRBV30 with TRBJ2-1, with a weak D call TRBD1 (5 bases). Germline assignment: CDR1 GTSNPN and CDR2 SVGIG (reference sequence). V lost 1 base to trimming and J lost 10 bases, with 14 bases between them. The CDR3 runs to 13 residues. Written as DNA, the CDR3 is TGTGCCTGGAGTGACCAAAGGGGCACCGAGCAGTTCTTC. It codes for CAWSDQRGTEQFF.

This clonotype appeared many times. The chain is built from TRBV12-3 or TRBV12-4 and TRBJ1-2; the match to TRBD1 covers 7 bases. The ends lost 6 bases at V and 4 bases at J; junction bases unmatched: 8. The CDR3 covers 14 residues. The CDR3 DNA follows: TGTGCCAGCAGCCCAGGACAGGCCGTCTATGGCTACACCTTC. Translated, it gives CASSPGQAVYGYTF.

In this sample, this clonotype turned up a few times. The rearrangement links TRBV5-4 to TRBJ2-1; tentatively, D is TRBD1 or TRBD2 (5 bases each). Looked up from germline, CDR1 is SGHNT and CDR2 is YYREEE (reference sequence). The V and J ends lost 3 bases and 8 bases respectively, with 9 bases between them. The CDR3 has 12 amino acids. This CDR3 reads CASSYRGDEQFF. The CDR3 coding sequence is TGTGCCAGCAGCTACCGGGGCGATGAGCAGTTCTTC.

This clonotype has only a few counts. The chain couples TRBV10-3 to TRBJ2-3; 8 bases align to TRBD2. CDR1 and CDR2 from the germline V gene are ENHRY and SYGVKD. The CDR3 loop spans 16 amino acids. The ends lost 4 bases at V and 0 bases at J; junction bases unmatched: 6. The DNA for the CDR3 is TGTGCCATCAGTGTAAATAGCGGGGCTAGCACAGATACGCAGTATTTT. It yields the protein CAISVNSGASTDTQYF.

This clonotype was detected only a few times. The chain combines TRBV6-5 with TRBJ1-2; 9 nucleotides match TRBD1. J lost 0 bases, V lost 5 bases, and 16 bases had no gene match. Germline CDR1 MNHEY, CDR2 SVGAGI. The CDR3 runs to 19 residues. CDR3 nucleotide sequence: TGTGCCAGCAGTGCTCCCCGTGGGACAGGGTTATTGGCTAACTATGGCTACACCTTC. As protein: CASSAPRGTGLLANYGYTF.

The table lists this clonotype with many counts. The chain uses TRBV7-9 and TRBJ1-4; no firm D call. V was trimmed by 3 bases and J by 0 bases, leaving 8 bases between them. CDR1 is SEHNR, CDR2 FQNEAQ, per germline (reference sequence). The CDR3 totals 15 residues. The CDR3 sequence is CASSFSDTTNEKLFF. The CDR3 DNA reads TGTGCCAGCAGCTTTAGCGACACAACTAATGAAAAACTGTTTTTT.

V is TRBV5-6 and J is TRBJ2-3; 8 bases align to TRBD1. The V and J ends lost 2 bases and 9 bases, in that order; junction bases with no gene match: 8. Germline assignment: CDR1 SGHDT and CDR2 YYEEEE. The CDR3 has 14 residues. The CDR3 region has the DNA TGTGCCAGCAGCTTCGGTCAGGGGGCCTGGACGCAGTATTTT. Protein product: CASSFGQGAWTQYF.

The CDR3 region is CASSTRTSGDGYTQYF. The CDR3 region has the DNA TGTGCCAGCAGCACCCGGACTAGCGGGGACGGATATACGCAGTATTTT. V and J are TRBV7-6 and TRBJ2-3; 12 nucleotides line up with TRBD2. The germline gives CDR1 SGHVS, CDR2 FNYEAQ. This CDR3 has 16 residues. V was pared by 5 bases and J by 7 bases, with 10 bases of the junction left unmatched. Supplemented by reference TRBV7-6 and TRBJ2-3, the full variable domain reads GAGVSQSPRYKVTKRGQDVALRCDPISGHVSLYWYRQALGQGPEFLTYFNYEAQQDKSGLPNDRFSAERPEGSISTLTIQRTEQRDSAMYRCASSTRTSGDGYTQYFGPGTRLTVL.

This chain connects TRBV7-6 to TRBJ1-2; D may be TRBD1 (6 bases). Trimming removed 1 base at V and 8 bases at J, with 14 bases between. The CDR3 is made up of 14 amino acids. Germline values: CDR1 SGHVS, CDR2 FNYEAQ. CDR3 sequence: CASSLGGRGEGYTF. CDR3 DNA sequence: TGTGCCAGCAGCTTAGGCGGTAGGGGGGAAGGCTACACCTTC.

The V gene is TRBV6-5, the J gene TRBJ1-1; D might be TRBD1 (5 bases). V was cut by 4 bases and J by 4 bases, with 16 bases left in between. Germline V CDR1 and CDR2: MNHEY, SVGAGI. CDR3 length: 15 amino acids. The DNA of the CDR3 is TGTGCCAGCAGTTCGCCTGCGGGAGGGGTCACTGAAGCTTTCTTT. This gives the protein CASSSPAGGVTEAFF.

In this sample, this clonotype turned up a few times. The chain couples TRBV12-3 or TRBV12-4 to TRBJ2-7; 10 nucleotides match TRBD1. CDR3 size: 16 residues. With V trimmed by 4 bases and J by 2 bases, 8 bases remained unmatched. The CDR3 nucleotides read TGTGCCAGCAGTTCCCATTGGGACAGGGGAACCTACGAGCAGTACTTC. It translates to CASSSHWDRGTYEQYF.

This chain uses TRBV5-1 with TRBJ1-1; TRBD1 matches 11 bases. CDR1 is SGHRS, CDR2 YFSETQ, per germline. J gave up 5 bases and V 4 bases, and 4 bases lay outside the gene matches. This CDR3 has 14 residues. CDR3 region: CASSADRGRTEAFF. The CDR3 DNA is TGCGCCAGCAGCGCGGACAGGGGGCGGACTGAAGCTTTCTTT.

To note about this clonotype: The junction differs from germline at one of its ends, possibly a read error. The CDR3 DNA follows: TGTGCCAGCACTTACGGTGCAACTAATGAAAAACTGTTTTTT. This gives the protein CASTYGATNEKLFF. The rearrangement joins TRBV6-6 to TRBJ1-4; D ambiguous. Per the germline V gene, CDR1 is MNHNY and CDR2 is SVGAGI (reference sequence). CDR3 length: 14 amino acids.

The chain carries TRBV12-3 or TRBV12-4 and TRBJ2-2; TRBD2 matches 10 bases. The V gene end was trimmed by 2 bases and the J gene end by 3 bases; junction bases not matched to a gene: 3. This CDR3 has 16 amino acids. As DNA, the CDR3 is TGTGCCAGCAGTTTATCAGCGGGAGGGCACACCGGGGAGCTGTTTTTT. Translated: CASSLSAGGHTGELFF.

The chain recombines TRBV24-1 with TRBJ2-3; D not resolved. The V and J ends lost 8 bases and 0 bases respectively, with 5 bases between them. The CDR3 is 12 residues long. Germline CDR1 is KGHDR and CDR2 is SFDVKD. The DNA of the CDR3 is TGTGCCACCATGGACAGCACAGATACGCAGTATTTT. It encodes CATMDSTDTQYF.

This chain joins TRBV29-1 and TRBJ1-2; D is ambiguous. This CDR3 is 11 amino acids long. Trimming took 7 bases from V and 6 from J, leaving 12 bases between them. Germline V gives CDR1 SQVTM, CDR2 ANQGSEA. CDR3 sequence (DNA): TGCAGCGCGGGAAGGGAGAATGGCTACACCTTC. As protein: CSAGRENGYTF.

This clonotype came up a few times. The rearrangement uses TRBV7-3 and TRBJ1-1; tentatively, D is TRBD1 (6 bases). The CDR3 has 15 residues. From germline, CDR1 is SGHTA and CDR2 FQGTGA. Trimming cost V 2 bases and J 3 bases, with 13 bases left between them. The CDR3 loop is CASSLLGGGYTEAFF. The DNA of the CDR3 is TGTGCCAGCAGCTTACTAGGGGGTGGGTACACTGAAGCTTTCTTT.

The chain is built from TRBV20-1 and TRBJ1-1; maybe TRBD1 (6 bases). This CDR3 has 15 amino acids. V lost 1 base and J 1 base, leaving 13 bases between the germline ends. Germline-derived CDR1 and CDR2 are DFQATT and SNEGSKA (reference sequence). CDR3 in DNA: TGCAGTGCTAGAGCCCCGGGACACCAGAACACTGAAGCTTTCTTT. Amino acid sequence: CSARAPGHQNTEAFF.

This chain joins TRBV5-1 and TRBJ1-1; the D is unclear. There are 14 residues in the CDR3. From germline, CDR1 is SGHRS and CDR2 YFSETQ. Trimming shortened V by 2 bases and J by 0 bases, and 8 bases separated the two germline ends. The chain's CDR3 is CASSFTSLNTEAFF. The CDR3 coding sequence is TGCGCCAGCAGCTTTACGAGCTTGAACACTGAAGCTTTCTTT. Looking up the rest from reference TRBV5-1 and TRBJ1-1 gives the full variable domain: KAGVTQTPRYLIKTRGQQVTLSCSPISGHRSVSWYQQTPGQGLQFLFEYFSETQRNKGNFPGRFSGRQFSNSRSEMNVSTLELGDSALYLCASSFTSLNTEAFFGQGTRLTVV.

To note about this clonotype: One end of the junction does not line up with germline, which may come from a read error. The rearrangement links TRBV12-3 or TRBV12-4 to TRBJ2-7; D might be TRBD2 (6 bases). This CDR3 is 13 amino acids long. The CDR3 loop is CASTRRVGYEQYF. CDR3 nucleotides: TGTGCAAGCACGAGGAGGGTAGGGTACGAGCAGTACTTC.